Listed here are 23 T cell receptor beta chains from one sample, sequenced in a study of beta chain features in type 1 diabetes (dated by TCRdb to 2016 to 2019). Libraries were built with the immunoSEQ multiplex PCR assay. The entire isolated RNA was reverse transcribed using the High Capacity cDNA Reverse Transcription Kit, and thus expressed TCRB transcripts were sequenced. The table comes from immuneACCESS by way of TCRdb, which keeps in-frame sequences with V and J called. Part of the clones is missing from these tables; in studies checked, under half for an unresolved V gene and the rest for unknown reasons. The sample table lists about 360,000 clones, around 12% of them with a count of one. 0.015% to 0.02% of the sample lies in the top ten. Specimen: naive CD4+ T cells from blood. The cell subset or site label, as the study defines it: true naive CD4+ T cells. Receptor source: a young man in good health.

The CDR3 bases are TGTGCCAGCAGCATTTCAGGGATCGGGGAGCTGTTTTTT. It codes for CASSISGIGELFF. This chain connects TRBV7-6 to TRBJ2-2, with a weak D call TRBD1 (5 bases). The CDR3 totals 13 residues. The germline CDR1 and CDR2 sequences are SGHVS and FNYEAQ. V lost 5 bases and J lost 7, with 11 bases in between. Drawing the rest from reference TRBV7-6 and TRBJ2-2, the complete variable domain is GAGVSQSPRYKVTKRGQDVALRCDPISGHVSLYWYRQALGQGPEFLTYFNYEAQQDKSGLPNDRFSAERPEGSISTLTIQRTEQRDSAMYRCASSISGIGELFFGEGSRLTVL.

The chain couples TRBV28 to TRBJ1-2; D possibly corresponds to TRBD1 (6 bases). Germline CDR1 reads MDHEN; CDR2 reads SYDVKM. The CDR3 has 15 residues. V was pared by 2 bases and J by 8 bases, with 18 bases between. The CDR3 coding sequence is TGTGCCAGCAGTTTACCAGGGGCCTTGAGTTTCGGCTACACCTTC. Protein: CASSLPGALSFGYTF.

Only a few counts were recorded for this clone. J is TRBJ2-7 and V is TRBV5-6; D unclear. Trimming shortened V by 4 bases and J by 3 bases, and 8 bases separated the two germline ends. The length of the CDR3 is 12 residues. Germline V lookup: CDR1 SGHDT, CDR2 YYEEEE. CDR3 in DNA: TGTGCCAGCAGCCCCCGAGGCTACGAGCAGTACTTC. Translating gives CASSPRGYEQYF.

This chain joins TRBV30 and TRBJ2-1; D uncertain. V was pared by 1 base and J by 0 bases, with 10 bases between. CDR1 GTSNPN and CDR2 SVGIG come from the germline V gene (reference sequence). The CDR3 length is 15 residues. In DNA form, the CDR3 reads TGTGCCTGGAGTGGGCGGAAGAGCTCCTACAATGAGCAGTTCTTC. This sequence encodes CAWSGRKSSYNEQFF.

There are many counts of this clone. The V and J genes are TRBV4-3 and TRBJ2-3, with D perhaps matching TRBD1 (6 bases). Germline values: CDR1 LGHNA, CDR2 YSLEER. This CDR3 is 14 amino acids long. V dropped 3 bases and J dropped 2 bases, with 9 bases sitting between them. The CDR3 nucleotides read TGCGCCAGCAGCCAGCGACAGGTCACAGATACGCAGTATTTT. This sequence encodes CASSQRQVTDTQYF.

This clone was counted between two and nine times. The chain uses TRBV2 and TRBJ2-3; tentative D call: TRBD2 (7 bases). Between the trimmed V and J ends, which lost 7 bases and 3 bases, there was a span of 17 bases. Per the germline V gene, CDR1 is SNHLY and CDR2 is FYNNEI. This CDR3 contains 15 residues. CDR3 sequence reads: CASILGGPHTDTQYF. As DNA, the CDR3 is TGTGCCAGCATATTGGGGGGGCCTCATACAGATACGCAGTATTTT.

A few counts support this clone. The V gene is TRBV15, the J gene TRBJ1-5; D is uncertain. This CDR3 region has 15 residues. Germline values: CDR1 LNHNV, CDR2 YYDKDF (reference sequence). V was cut by 2 bases and J by 2 bases, with 10 bases left in between. CDR3 region: CATSRRERGNQPQHF. The CDR3 region has the DNA TGTGCCACCAGCAGAAGGGAGCGGGGCAATCAGCCCCAGCATTTT. The full variable domain, its missing parts supplied by reference TRBV15 and TRBJ1-5, is DAMVIQNPRYQVTQFGKPVTLSCSQTLNHNVMYWYQQKSSQAPKLLFHYYDKDFNNEADTPDNFQSRRPNTSFCFLDIRSPGLGDTAMYLCATSRRERGNQPQHFGDGTRLSIL.

The V gene is TRBV5-6, the J gene TRBJ2-5; D is uncertain. This CDR3 has 14 residues. Germline values: CDR1 SGHDT, CDR2 YYEEEE. Trimming removed 4 bases at V and 4 bases at J, with 14 bases between. The CDR3 reads CASSPSMLRETQYF. CDR3 DNA: TGTGCCAGCAGCCCGAGTATGTTGAGAGAGACCCAGTACTTC. The complete variable domain, with remaining parts taken from reference TRBV5-6 and TRBJ2-5, reads DAGVTQSPTHLIKTRGQQVTLRCSPKSGHDTVSWYQQALGQGPQFIFQYYEEEERQRGNFPDRFSGHQFPNYSSELNVNALLLGDSALYLCASSPSMLRETQYFGPGTRLLVL.

Only a few counts were recorded for this clone. CDR3 DNA: TGCAGTTCAGGGGGAAGGGAGACCCAGTACTTC. This codes for CSSGGRETQYF. This chain connects TRBV20-1 to TRBJ2-5; the match to TRBD1 covers 7 bases. From germline, CDR1 is DFQATT and CDR2 SNEGSKA (reference sequence). The trim removed 8 bases at V and 5 bases at J, leaving 5 bases unmatched. The CDR3 runs 11 residues.

This clone occurred a few times. This sequence joins TRBV15 and TRBJ2-7, with a possible D match to TRBD2 (5 bases). Trimming removed 2 bases from V and 1 base from J, with 18 bases in between. The CDR3 is made up of 17 amino acids. CDR1 is LNHNV and CDR2 is YYDKDF in the germline V gene (reference sequence). The CDR3 loop is CATSRRLGNSGSYEQYF. CDR3 coding DNA: TGTGCCACCAGCAGAAGATTGGGGAACAGCGGATCCTACGAGCAGTACTTC.

This clone came up a few times. The chain is built from TRBV12-2 and TRBJ2-3; TRBD1, the table's D call, was not compared with the DNA. TRBV12-2 is a recognized pseudogene. The CDR3 has 14 residues. Here the CDR3 reads CASRSYRGTDTQYF. The CDR3 coding sequence is TGTGCAAGTCGCTCGTACAGGGGAACAGATACGCAGTATTTT.

This clone occurred a few times. The chain couples TRBV30 to TRBJ2-6; D is undetermined. Germline V CDR1 and CDR2: GTSNPN, SVGIG (reference sequence). This CDR3 is built from 12 residues. With 5 bases removed from V and 2 bases from J, the gap between germline ends came to 4 bases. CDR3 loop: CAWATGANVLTF. Written as DNA, the CDR3 is TGTGCCTGGGCTACTGGGGCCAACGTCCTGACTTTC.

The chain links TRBV30 to TRBJ1-2; 11 bases align to TRBD1. Germline V gene lookup returns CDR1 GTSNPN and CDR2 SVGIG (reference sequence). This CDR3 contains 12 residues. Trimming cost V 8 bases and J 8 bases; bases outside gene matches: 7. DNA for the CDR3: TGTGCCATACGGGACAGGGGGGAAGGCTACACCTTC. Translating gives CAIRDRGEGYTF.

This clone appeared a few times. The chain has TRBV14 and TRBJ2-5; TRBD1 agrees at 8 bases. This CDR3 has 14 amino acids. J gave up 5 bases and V 3 bases, and 5 bases lay outside the gene matches. Germline V gene data show CDR1 as SGHDN and CDR2 as FVKESK. For the CDR3, the DNA is TGTGCCAGCAGCCAGAGACAGGGGATCGAGACCCAGTACTTC. It encodes CASSQRQGIETQYF.

This clone has at least ten counts. The chain uses TRBV14 and TRBJ2-1; D possibly corresponds to TRBD1 (6 bases). The CDR3 covers 13 residues. The V gene's germline CDR1 is SGHDN and CDR2 FVKESK. With 3 bases removed from V and 7 bases from J, the gap between germline ends came to 10 bases. DNA for the CDR3: TGTGCCAGCAGCCAGCTTAGGGGGAATGAGCAGTTCTTC. This sequence encodes CASSQLRGNEQFF.

Only a few counts were recorded for this clone. This chain links TRBV7-3 with TRBJ1-2; D possibly corresponds to TRBD1 (6 bases). V was shortened by 4 bases and J by 8 bases, with 14 bases between the two germline ends. This CDR3 has 13 residues. Germline V gene sequence: CDR1 SGHTA, CDR2 FQGTGA. CDR3 amino acids: CASSYMGGRGYTF. CDR3 bases: TGTGCCAGCAGCTACATGGGGGGGCGCGGCTACACCTTC.

This clone was seen more than once but under ten times. The chain recombines TRBV10-3 with TRBJ1-1, with 8 bases matching TRBD1. The CDR3 contains 13 residues. CDR1 ENHRY and CDR2 SYGVKD come from the germline V gene. Trimming took 5 bases from V and 7 from J; bases not matched to a gene: 6. The CDR3 sequence: CAISYDRGNEAFF. The CDR3 DNA follows: TGTGCCATCAGTTATGACAGGGGCAATGAAGCTTTCTTT.

This clone turned up a few times. The chain employs TRBV30 and TRBJ1-5; D is perhaps TRBD1 (5 bases). This CDR3 contains 13 residues. CDR1 is GTSNPN and CDR2 is SVGIG in the germline V gene (reference sequence). V was trimmed by 0 bases and J by 6 bases, leaving 9 bases between them. The CDR3 sequence: CAWSVREGQPQHF. As DNA, the CDR3 is TGTGCCTGGAGTGTCAGGGAAGGTCAGCCCCAGCATTTT.

The chain carries TRBV15 and TRBJ2-3, with TRBD2 identical over 10 bases. This CDR3 spans 18 amino acids. Germline values: CDR1 LNHNV, CDR2 YYDKDF (reference sequence). The ends lost 2 bases at V and 2 bases at J; junction bases unmatched: 10. The CDR3 DNA reads TGTGCCACCAGCAGACCAACAGGGACTAGCGCTATCACAGATACGCAGTATTTT. Amino acid sequence: CATSRPTGTSAITDTQYF.

V gene TRBV29-1 combines with J gene TRBJ2-5; weak D call: TRBD2 (7 bases). The CDR3 spans 13 residues. Germline lookup yields CDR1 SQVTM and CDR2 ANQGSEA. V shed 1 base and J shed 4 bases, with 10 bases lying between them. The CDR3 sequence is CSVEGGGRETQYF. The DNA of the CDR3 is TGCAGCGTTGAAGGGGGGGGCCGAGAGACCCAGTACTTC.

This clone showed up just a few times. V usage is TRBV7-9 and J usage is TRBJ2-4, with D perhaps TRBD1 (5 bases). The CDR3 runs to 15 residues. From germline, CDR1 is SEHNR and CDR2 FQNEAQ (reference sequence). V was cut by 2 bases and J by 3 bases, with 11 bases left in between. The CDR3, as DNA: TGTGCCAGCAGCTTACAGGGTCAAAACAAAAACATTCAGTACTTC. This gives the protein CASSLQGQNKNIQYF.

The V and J genes are TRBV7-9 and TRBJ2-7; 13 bases match TRBD2. Germline V gene data show CDR1 as SEHNR and CDR2 as FQNEAQ (reference sequence). V shed 7 bases and J 3 bases; nucleotides not matched to a gene: 9. The length of the CDR3 is 16 residues. CDR3 in DNA: TGTGCCAGCACAGGACTAGCGGGAGCCTCCCACTACGAGCAGTACTTC. As protein: CASTGLAGASHYEQYF.

This clone was recorded a few times. The gene calls are TRBV29-1 and TRBJ1-4; no firm D call. Germline values: CDR1 SQVTM, CDR2 ANQGSEA. V lost 5 bases and J lost 1, with 2 bases in between. The CDR3 is 11 residues long. CDR3 protein: CSVQTNEKLFF. As DNA, the CDR3 is TGCAGCGTTCAAACTAATGAAAAACTGTTTTTT.